This T cell receptor beta chain was obtained from a study of blood T cell repertoires in COVID-19. Authors' data handling: Estimates of nucleated cell counts were drawn from the amplification of reference gene primers. Method: immunoSEQ multiplex PCR; TCRdb's copy keeps in-frame clones and lacks some. V, J and clone size are those of that table, while D and trimming were read from the DNA. This table holds around 140,000 clones, 88% found once. V was cut by 0 bases and J by 0 bases, with 15 bases left in between. The germline CDR1 and CDR2 sequences are LNHNV and YYDKDF (reference sequence). This CDR3 contains 18 residues.

The gene calls are TRBV15 and TRBJ2-1; D is perhaps TRBD1 (6 bases). The sequenced sample consisted of peripheral blood. The clonotype comes from a man aged 65-85 years with acute or convalescent COVID-19. The CDR3 here is CATSREASGASSYNEQFF. CDR3 DNA sequence: TGTGCCACCAGCAGAGAGGCATCAGGGGCCAGCTCCTACAATGAGCAGTTCTTC.